The clone carrying this T cell receptor beta chain was detected a few times. The antigen is unknown. Other DNA sequences in the sample encode the same CDR3. The sample is drawn from a study of beta chain features in type 1 diabetes. Study at large: On cell yields, gender and age, patients and healthy donors were similar.

TCRB transcripts that were expressed got sequenced, as all of the isolated RNA had been reverse transcribed. Deep immunoSEQ sequencing covered naive, central memory and regulatory T cell samples. The assay was immunoSEQ multiplex PCR, and TCRdb's table has in-frame clones only and misses some. The sample has 550,000 to 850,000 clones; under 15% are singletons. Trimming took 3 bases from V and 0 from J, leaving 11 bases between them. The CDR3 length is 16 residues. In germline, CDR1 is MGHRA, CDR2 YSYEKL. Broader study findings: Across all four CD4+ subsets, people with type 1 diabetes showed modestly shorter TCRB CDR3s. Among type 1 diabetes patients, VDJ junctions had fewer insertions and more deletions.

This receptor was obtained from a man between 18 and 29 years old with type 1 diabetes. Sequenced: naive CD4+ T cells from blood. The rearrangement joins TRBV4-1 to TRBJ1-4; tentatively, D is TRBD1 (5 bases). The CDR3 reads CASSQGPLATNEKLFF. The CDR3 DNA reads TGCGCCAGCAGCCAGGGGCCCCTTGCAACTAATGAAAAACTGTTTTTT.